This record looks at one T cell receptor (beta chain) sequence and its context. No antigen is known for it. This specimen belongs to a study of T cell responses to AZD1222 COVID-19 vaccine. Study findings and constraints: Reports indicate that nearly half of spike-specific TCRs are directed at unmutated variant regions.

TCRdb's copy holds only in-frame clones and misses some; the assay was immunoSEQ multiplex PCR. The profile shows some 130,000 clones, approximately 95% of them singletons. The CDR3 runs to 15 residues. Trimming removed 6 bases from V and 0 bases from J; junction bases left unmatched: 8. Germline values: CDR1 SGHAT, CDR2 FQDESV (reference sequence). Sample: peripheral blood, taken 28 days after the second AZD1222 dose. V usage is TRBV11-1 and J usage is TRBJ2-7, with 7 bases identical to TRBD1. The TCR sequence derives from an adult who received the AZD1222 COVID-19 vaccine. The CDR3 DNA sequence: TGTGCCAGCAGATCATCAACAGGGGACTCCTACGAGCAGTACTTC. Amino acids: CASRSSTGDSYEQYF.